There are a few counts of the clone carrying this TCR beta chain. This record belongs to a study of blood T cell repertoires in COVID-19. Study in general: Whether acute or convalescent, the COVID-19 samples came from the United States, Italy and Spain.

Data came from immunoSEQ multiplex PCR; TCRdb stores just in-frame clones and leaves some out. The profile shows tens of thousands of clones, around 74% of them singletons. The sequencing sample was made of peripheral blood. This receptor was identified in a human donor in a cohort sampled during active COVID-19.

The CDR3 DNA reads as TGTGCCAGCAGCCAACGGGACAGGGGGGCTTTGAGCACTGAAGCTTTCTTT. Translating gives CASSQRDRGALSTEAFF. This rearrangement joins TRBV7-8 to TRBJ1-1; 11 nucleotides line up with TRBD1. CDR3 length equals 17 residues. Germline loops: CDR1 SGHVS, CDR2 FQNEAQ. J lost 4 bases, V lost 5 bases, and 12 bases had no gene match.